These T cell receptor beta chains were read from a single sample in a study of identical twins. TCRdb re-analysed the 5' RACE reads in MiXCR, keeping a single row per CDR3 protein. The table has 450,000 to 650,000 distinct CDR3 sequences, roughly 9.9% seen once; the top ten hold 2.5% to 3.5%. The sample was also linked to a second study, of yellow fever vaccine responses in identical twins.

Sequences were obtained from PBMCs. These receptors were collected from a young woman in good health. Each CDR3 is given with its conserved first and last residue. The D gene is left open where the match is weak. Some rows mark clone size as missing; the rest say once, few, many or name a class of expanded clone.

J gene: TRBJ2-5
V gene: TRBV7-3
clone size: -
D gene: -
CDR3 protein: CASSLTPGDTQETQYF
CDR3 DNA: TGTGCCAGCAGCTTAACCCCTGGCGACACACAAGAGACCCAGTACTTC

J gene: TRBJ2-5
V gene: TRBV25-1
clone size: few
D gene: TRBD2
CDR3 protein: CASSESPAGSQETQYF
CDR3 DNA: TGTGCCAGCAGTGAATCCCCAGCGGGGAGTCAAGAGACCCAGTACTTC

J gene: TRBJ2-7
V gene: TRBV20-1
clone size: many
D gene: TRBD1
CDR3 protein: CSARGTGDYEQYF
CDR3 DNA: TGCAGTGCTAGGGGGACAGGAGACTACGAGCAGTACTTC

J gene: TRBJ2-1
V gene: TRBV29-1
clone size: few
D gene: -
CDR3 protein: CSVYPAVAEYNEQFF
CDR3 DNA: TGCAGCGTATACCCCGCGGTAGCAGAGTACAATGAGCAGTTCTTC

J gene: TRBJ2-5
V gene: TRBV24-1
clone size: few
D gene: -
CDR3 protein: CATSEPGPKGETQYF
CDR3 DNA: TGTGCCACCAGTGAGCCGGGACCCAAGGGAGAGACCCAGTACTTC

J gene: TRBJ2-1
V gene: TRBV20-1
clone size: few
D gene: TRBD1
CDR3 protein: CSARKVLRQGIHNEQFF
CDR3 DNA: TGCAGTGCTAGAAAGGTTCTCCGACAGGGTATCCACAATGAGCAGTTCTTC

J gene: TRBJ2-7
V gene: TRBV7-2
clone size: many
D gene: TRBD2
CDR3 protein: CASSSGTSRSYEQYF
CDR3 DNA: TGTGCCAGCTCGTCCGGGACTAGCAGATCCTACGAGCAGTACTTC

J gene: TRBJ2-7
V gene: TRBV20-1
clone size: -
D gene: -
CDR3 protein: CSARETSSYEQYF
CDR3 DNA: TGCAGTGCTAGAGAGACTAGCTCCTACGAGCAGTACTTC

J gene: TRBJ2-7
V gene: TRBV18
clone size: -
D gene: TRBD1
CDR3 protein: CASSPGTVNEQYF
CDR3 DNA: TGTGCCAGCTCACCAGGGACAGTAAACGAGCAGTACTTC

J gene: TRBJ2-1
V gene: TRBV19
clone size: few
D gene: -
CDR3 protein: CASSIVYGGPYNEQFF
CDR3 DNA: TGTGCCAGTAGTATAGTTTACGGGGGCCCCTACAATGAGCAGTTCTTC

J gene: TRBJ1-2
V gene: TRBV29-1
clone size: -
D gene: -
CDR3 protein: CSVPTPYGYTF
CDR3 DNA: TGCAGCGTTCCTACACCTTATGGCTACACCTTC

J gene: TRBJ2-5
V gene: TRBV20-1
clone size: -
D gene: -
CDR3 protein: CSASKGLETQYF
CDR3 DNA: TGCAGTGCTAGTAAGGGTTTGGAGACCCAGTACTTC

J gene: TRBJ2-1
V gene: TRBV7-8
clone size: many
D gene: -
CDR3 protein: CASSRMGEQFF
CDR3 DNA: TGTGCCAGCAGTCGGATGGGGGAGCAGTTCTTC

J gene: TRBJ2-1
V gene: TRBV20-1
clone size: -
D gene: -
CDR3 protein: CSATQGRSPNEQFF
CDR3 DNA: TGCAGTGCGACTCAGGGGCGGTCACCCAATGAGCAGTTCTTC

J gene: TRBJ2-7
V gene: TRBV25-1
clone size: many
D gene: -
CDR3 protein: CASSEPPADEQYF
CDR3 DNA: TGTGCCAGCAGTGAACCCCCTGCCGACGAGCAGTACTTC

J gene: TRBJ2-7
V gene: TRBV7-9
clone size: few
D gene: TRBD1
CDR3 protein: CASSLAGTGSHEQYF
CDR3 DNA: TGTGCCAGCAGCTTAGCGGGGACAGGGTCCCACGAGCAGTACTTC

J gene: TRBJ2-7
V gene: TRBV6-5
clone size: -
D gene: -
CDR3 protein: CASSYPSRGVGTGSYEQYF
CDR3 DNA: TGTGCCAGCAGTTACCCTTCTCGCGGAGTCGGGACGGGGTCCTACGAGCAGTACTTC

J gene: TRBJ2-2
V gene: TRBV29-1
clone size: few
D gene: -
CDR3 protein: CSVESSNTGELFF
CDR3 DNA: TGCAGCGTTGAATCTTCGAACACCGGGGAGCTGTTTTTT

J gene: TRBJ2-7
V gene: TRBV6-5
clone size: few
D gene: -
CDR3 protein: CASSSVTSEQYF
CDR3 DNA: TGTGCCAGCAGTTCCGTCACTTCCGAGCAGTACTTC